This is a list of T cell receptor beta chains from one sample in a study of blood T cell repertoires in COVID-19. Repertoires were generated with immunoSEQ multiplex PCR, while TCRdb's copy carries only in-frame clones and drops some. Seen here are about 390,000 clones, about 83% observed once, and the top ten hold about 9.4%. The specimen was PBMCs or T cells enriched from blood (not recorded which). The receptors derive from a woman aged 45 to 65 who had recovered from COVID-19. Both conserved end residues are part of each CDR3. D genes are given only for firm matches. Not every row has a clone size; where given, it reads once, few, many or a size class.

v_gene: TRBV5-5; abundance: few; d_gene: .; j_gene: TRBJ2-7; CDR3aa: CASSAPTYEQYF; CDR3nt: TGTGCCAGCAGCGCCCCCACTTACGAGCAGTACTTC
v_gene: TRBV11-2; abundance: .; d_gene: TRBD2; j_gene: TRBJ2-7; CDR3aa: CASSDNSGGDVHEQYF; CDR3nt: TGTGCCAGCAGCGACAATAGCGGGGGAGATGTCCACGAGCAGTACTTC
v_gene: TRBV5-6; abundance: .; d_gene: .; j_gene: TRBJ1-6; CDR3aa: CASSTTGIGSPLHF; CDR3nt: TGTGCCAGCAGCACCACAGGGATCGGGTCACCCCTCCACTTT
v_gene: TRBV29-1; abundance: .; d_gene: TRBD2; j_gene: TRBJ2-1; CDR3aa: CSVGTSGVYNEQFF; CDR3nt: TGCAGCGTTGGGACTAGCGGCGTTTACAATGAGCAGTTCTTC
v_gene: TRBV10-3; abundance: .; d_gene: .; j_gene: TRBJ1-3; CDR3aa: CAIKAAGGEGNTIYF; CDR3nt: TGTGCCATCAAAGCCGCGGGGGGCGAGGGAAACACCATATATTTT
v_gene: TRBV5-4; abundance: .; d_gene: .; j_gene: TRBJ1-6; CDR3aa: CASSLGGGWDSPLHF; CDR3nt: TGTGCCAGCAGCTTGGGGGGGGGCTGGGATTCACCCCTCCACTTT
v_gene: TRBV3-1/TRBV3-2; abundance: .; d_gene: TRBD2; j_gene: TRBJ2-3; CDR3aa: CASSPTSGVTDTQYF; CDR3nt: TGTGCCAGCAGCCCTACTAGCGGGGTGACAGATACGCAGTATTTT
v_gene: TRBV19; abundance: .; d_gene: .; j_gene: TRBJ1-5; CDR3aa: CASSIDTGPNNQPQHF; CDR3nt: TGTGCCAGTAGTATAGATACAGGTCCAAACAATCAGCCCCAGCATTTT
v_gene: TRBV7-7; abundance: .; d_gene: .; j_gene: TRBJ1-4; CDR3aa: CASSLSSYEKLFF; CDR3nt: TGTGCTAGCAGCTTATCTTCGTATGAAAAACTGTTTTTT
v_gene: TRBV7-8; abundance: .; d_gene: .; j_gene: TRBJ2-1; CDR3aa: CASSLIPRTVSTRLHNEQFF; CDR3nt: TGTGCCAGCAGCTTAATCCCGCGGACAGTCTCCACCAGATTGCACAATGAGCAGTTCTTC
v_gene: TRBV28; abundance: .; d_gene: TRBD1; j_gene: TRBJ1-5; CDR3aa: CASSLLGTDNQPQHF; CDR3nt: TGTGCCAGCAGTTTATTGGGGACAGACAATCAGCCCCAGCATTTT
v_gene: TRBV21-1; abundance: .; d_gene: .; j_gene: TRBJ1-3; CDR3aa: CASSVLLNSGNTIYF; CDR3nt: TGTGCCAGCAGCGTTCTCTTAAACTCTGGAAACACCATATATTTT
v_gene: TRBV3-1/TRBV3-2; abundance: .; d_gene: .; j_gene: TRBJ1-2; CDR3aa: CASSQEPGRHGYTF; CDR3nt: TGTGCCAGCAGCCAAGAGCCAGGGCGGCATGGCTACACCTTC
v_gene: TRBV15; abundance: .; d_gene: .; j_gene: TRBJ1-1; CDR3aa: CATSPRFLEPNTEAFF; CDR3nt: TGTGCCACCAGCCCTCGCTTTTTAGAGCCGAACACTGAAGCTTTCTTT
v_gene: TRBV25-1; abundance: .; d_gene: .; j_gene: TRBJ1-1; CDR3aa: CASAAGNTEAFF; CDR3nt: TGTGCCAGCGCGGCGGGGAACACTGAAGCTTTCTTT
v_gene: TRBV28; abundance: once; d_gene: TRBD1; j_gene: TRBJ2-1; CDR3aa: CASMSGGVYNEQFF; CDR3nt: TGTGCCAGCATGTCAGGGGGCGTTTACAATGAGCAGTTCTTC
v_gene: TRBV3-1/TRBV3-2; abundance: once; d_gene: .; j_gene: TRBJ2-2; CDR3aa: CASSLHRDTGELFF; CDR3nt: TGTGCCAGCAGCCTTCATCGGGACACCGGGGAGCTGTTTTTT
v_gene: TRBV7-8; abundance: .; d_gene: TRBD1; j_gene: TRBJ1-3; CDR3aa: CASSLRTGAPSGNTIYF; CDR3nt: TGTGCCAGCAGCTTACGGACAGGAGCCCCCTCTGGAAACACCATATATTTT
v_gene: TRBV30; abundance: few; d_gene: TRBD1; j_gene: TRBJ1-1; CDR3aa: CAWTPQGANTEAFF; CDR3nt: TGTGCCTGGACCCCACAGGGGGCGAACACTGAAGCTTTCTTT
v_gene: TRBV19; abundance: once; d_gene: .; j_gene: TRBJ1-2; CDR3aa: CATRGGNYGYTF; CDR3nt: TGTGCCACTCGCGGGGGTAACTATGGCTACACCTTC
v_gene: TRBV9; abundance: .; d_gene: .; j_gene: TRBJ1-5; CDR3aa: CASSQGAGGSNQPQHF; CDR3nt: TGTGCCAGCAGCCAGGGTGCGGGGGGAAGCAATCAGCCCCAGCATTTT